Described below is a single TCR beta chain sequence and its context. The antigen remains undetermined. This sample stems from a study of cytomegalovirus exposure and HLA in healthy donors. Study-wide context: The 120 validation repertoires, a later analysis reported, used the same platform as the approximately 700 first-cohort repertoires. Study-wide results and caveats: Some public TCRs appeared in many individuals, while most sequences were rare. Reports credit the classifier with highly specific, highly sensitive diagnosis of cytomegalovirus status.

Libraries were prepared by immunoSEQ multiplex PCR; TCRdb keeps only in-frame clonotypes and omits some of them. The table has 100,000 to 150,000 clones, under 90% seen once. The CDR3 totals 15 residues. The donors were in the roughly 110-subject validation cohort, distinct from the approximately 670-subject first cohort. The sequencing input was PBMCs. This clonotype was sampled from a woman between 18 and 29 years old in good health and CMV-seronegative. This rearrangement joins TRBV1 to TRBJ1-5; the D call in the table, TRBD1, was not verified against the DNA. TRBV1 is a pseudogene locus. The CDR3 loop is CTSSQDGGQDQPQHF. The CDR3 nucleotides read TGCACCAGCAGCCAAGATGGGGGACAAGATCAGCCCCAGCATTTT.